This T cell receptor beta chain stems from a study of blood T cell repertoires in COVID-19. At the level of the study: Spain, Italy and the United States supplied samples that represented acute and convalescent COVID-19. The cDNA or gDNA used as material had been derived from T cells, B-cell-depleted T cells, or PBMCs.

This CDR3 contains 15 residues. Germline V lookup: CDR1 SNHLY, CDR2 FYNNEI. V lost 5 bases, J lost 6 bases, and 19 bases lay in between. Study processing details: Estimated nucleated cell counts came from reference gene primer amplification. Libraries were prepared by immunoSEQ multiplex PCR; TCRdb keeps only in-frame clonotypes and omits some of them. V and J calls and clone size follow that table, whereas D and trimming were derived from the DNA. The sample holds roughly 700,000 clones, around 89% seen once. Material: peripheral blood. This sequence joins TRBV2 and TRBJ1-2, with D perhaps matching TRBD1 (5 bases). The TCR comes from a woman between 18 and 30 years old with acute or convalescent COVID-19. The CDR3 region is CASSHKGLRTDGYTF. For the CDR3, the DNA is TGTGCCAGCAGTCATAAGGGACTCCGAACGGATGGCTACACCTTC.